The 2 T cell receptor beta chains listed next were all sequenced from one sample in a study of molecular identifiers for immune sequencing clone quantification. TCRdb ran MiXCR on the PCR reads and lists one entry per CDR3 protein. The table records about 630,000 distinct CDR3 sequences, 25% of them present only once. Sequencing was done on a sample of naive CD8+ T cells from blood, with Jurkat cell RNA spiked in. The subset is: FACS-sorted CD8+CD4-CCR7+CD45RA+ naive T cells. These receptors were collected from a human donor in good health. Some libraries in this study had Jurkat cell RNA spiked in.

The CDR3 bases are TGTGCCAGCAGTTACGGGCACATTCAGTACTTC. Protein sequence: CASSYGHIQYF. The J gene is TRBJ2-4, the V gene TRBV6-5; D gene unclear. This CDR3 is built from 11 residues. Germline CDR1 and CDR2: MNHEY and SVGAGI. Trimming pared 2 bases from V and 8 bases from J, leaving 4 bases between.

This clonotype was picked up many times. V and J are TRBV2 and TRBJ2-3; perhaps TRBD1 as D (5 bases). The germline CDR1 and CDR2 sequences are SNHLY and FYNNEI. V lost 6 bases and J lost 2, with 15 bases in between. The CDR3 is 15 amino acids. The CDR3 sequence is CASRAGISDTDTQYF. CDR3 coding DNA: TGTGCCAGCAGAGCAGGGATTTCGGACACAGATACGCAGTATTTT.